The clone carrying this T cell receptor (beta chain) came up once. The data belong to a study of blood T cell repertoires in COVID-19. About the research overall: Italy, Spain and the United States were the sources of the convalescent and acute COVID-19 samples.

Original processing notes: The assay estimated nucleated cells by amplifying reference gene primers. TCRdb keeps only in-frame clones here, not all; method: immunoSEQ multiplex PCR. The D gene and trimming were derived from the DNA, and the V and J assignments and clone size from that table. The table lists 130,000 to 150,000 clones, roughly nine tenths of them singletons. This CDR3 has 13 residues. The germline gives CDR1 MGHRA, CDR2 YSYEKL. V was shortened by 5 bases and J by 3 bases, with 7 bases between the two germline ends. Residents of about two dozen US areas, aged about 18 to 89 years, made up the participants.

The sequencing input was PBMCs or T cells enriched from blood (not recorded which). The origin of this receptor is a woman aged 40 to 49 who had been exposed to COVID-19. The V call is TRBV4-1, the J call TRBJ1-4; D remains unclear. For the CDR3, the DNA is TGCGCCAGCAGCGTGGCTCCTAATGAAAAACTGTTTTTT. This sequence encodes CASSVAPNEKLFF.